Listed below are T cell receptor beta chains from one sample, sequenced in a study of T cell repertoires in cytomegalovirus infection. TCRdb called the reads again in MiXCR, with one record for every CDR3 protein. The sample holds some 220,000 distinct CDR3 sequences, 6.5% seen once. Material for sequencing was PBMCs. The source is a human donor in good health (CMV status not recorded). Some clones in this sample may be carry-over from other donors' samples. Each CDR3 is given with its conserved first and last residue. Each record gives: CDR3 DNA, CDR3 protein, J gene, V gene, CDR3 length, D gene, clone size. The D gene is left open where the match is weak. Clone size is given for some rows only: seen once, a few or many times, or a class if the clone is expanded.

TGTGCCAGCAACCACTGGGGGAATTCCTACGAGCAGTACTTC	CASNHWGNSYEQYF	TRBJ2-7	TRBV6-2/TRBV6-3	14	-	many
TGTGCCAGCAGCCTGGTTGAGGCCGGAAACACCATATATTTT	CASSLVEAGNTIYF	TRBJ1-3	TRBV7-9	14	-	many
TGTGCCAGCAGCATTCGGGACAGGGAGTACGAGCAGTACTTC	CASSIRDREYEQYF	TRBJ2-7	TRBV4-2	14	TRBD1	many
TGTGCCAGCAGTCAAGGGGGTCCAGCGGGAAACACCATATATTTT	CASSQGGPAGNTIYF	TRBJ1-3	TRBV28	15	-	few
TGCGCCAGCCAGACCCCCTCGAGGGGCGGCACCGGGGAGCTGTTTTTT	CASQTPSRGGTGELFF	TRBJ2-2	TRBV5-1	16	-	many
TGCAGCGTTAAGGGGGGGGGTGACGAGCAGTACTTC	CSVKGGGDEQYF	TRBJ2-7	TRBV29-1	12	-	many
TGTGCCAGCAGCTTATCAGGTCTCTCCTACGAGCAGTACTTC	CASSLSGLSYEQYF	TRBJ2-7	TRBV7-6	14	-	many
TGTGCCAGCAGCACCCCCGGGAACGAGCAGTACTTC	CASSTPGNEQYF	TRBJ2-7	TRBV7-2	12	-	many
TGTGCCAGCGGCCAGACGGTAGAGCAGTACTTC	CASGQTVEQYF	TRBJ2-7	TRBV7-6	11	-	many
TGTGCCAGCAGCCCGGACAGGGGTTTCACTGAAGCTTTCTTT	CASSPDRGFTEAFF	TRBJ1-1	TRBV5-5	14	TRBD1	many
TGCAGTGCTATAGGGTCAGAGCCCACCTACGAGCAGTACTTC	CSAIGSEPTYEQYF	TRBJ2-7	TRBV20-1	14	-	many
TGTGCCAGCACCCGGCAGGGTGTCTATGGCTACACCTTC	CASTRQGVYGYTF	TRBJ1-2	TRBV6-2/TRBV6-3	13	-	many
TGTGCCAGCAGCCAAGAAGTGAAGGTGTCGGCCTACAATGAGCAGTTCTTC	CASSQEVKVSAYNEQFF	TRBJ2-1	TRBV14	17	-	many
TGTGCCATCAGTGGGGGGGGGGCCAGTCAAGAGACCCAGTACTTC	CAISGGGASQETQYF	TRBJ2-5	TRBV10-3	15	-	-
TGTGCCAGCAGTGTACGCGCACCCACAGATACGCAGTATTTT	CASSVRAPTDTQYF	TRBJ2-3	TRBV2	14	-	many
TGCAGTGCGCCGCCCCCGGTCGCGGGGGGGGCCTACAATGAGCAGTTCTTC	CSAPPPVAGGAYNEQFF	TRBJ2-1	TRBV20-1	17	TRBD2	many
TGTGCCAGCAGCCCGGGGACCCTGGCTCAAGAGACCCAGTACTTC	CASSPGTLAQETQYF	TRBJ2-5	TRBV7-9	15	-	many
TGTGCCAGCAGCTTAGAAGCCCGACCCTACAATGAGCAGTTCTTC	CASSLEARPYNEQFF	TRBJ2-1	TRBV11-3	15	-	many
TGTGCCAGCAGACCCGCCGATGAACCCATATATTTT	CASRPADEPIYF	TRBJ1-3	TRBV28	12	-	many
TGTGCCAGCAGCTTGACAGGGGTCGGCTATGGCTACACCTTC	CASSLTGVGYGYTF	TRBJ1-2	TRBV7-2	14	TRBD1	many
TGTGCCAGCAGTCCTTACCCTAGCGCGAACACCGGGGAGCTGTTTTTT	CASSPYPSANTGELFF	TRBJ2-2	TRBV27	16	-	many
TGTGCCAGCTCACCACCGGGAAGGAACACTGAAGCTTTCTTT	CASSPPGRNTEAFF	TRBJ1-1	TRBV18	14	-	many
TGCGCCAGCAGCGGCGGACAGGGGGGCGCGGGCTATGGCTACACCTTC	CASSGGQGGAGYGYTF	TRBJ1-2	TRBV5-1	16	TRBD1	many
TGTGCCAGCAGTTATCGGGACAGCGAATTGGATACGCAGTATTTT	CASSYRDSELDTQYF	TRBJ2-3	TRBV12-3/TRBV12-4	15	TRBD1	-
TGTGCCGGTAGTATAACAAACATTCAGTACTTC	CAGSITNIQYF	TRBJ2-4	TRBV19	11	-	-